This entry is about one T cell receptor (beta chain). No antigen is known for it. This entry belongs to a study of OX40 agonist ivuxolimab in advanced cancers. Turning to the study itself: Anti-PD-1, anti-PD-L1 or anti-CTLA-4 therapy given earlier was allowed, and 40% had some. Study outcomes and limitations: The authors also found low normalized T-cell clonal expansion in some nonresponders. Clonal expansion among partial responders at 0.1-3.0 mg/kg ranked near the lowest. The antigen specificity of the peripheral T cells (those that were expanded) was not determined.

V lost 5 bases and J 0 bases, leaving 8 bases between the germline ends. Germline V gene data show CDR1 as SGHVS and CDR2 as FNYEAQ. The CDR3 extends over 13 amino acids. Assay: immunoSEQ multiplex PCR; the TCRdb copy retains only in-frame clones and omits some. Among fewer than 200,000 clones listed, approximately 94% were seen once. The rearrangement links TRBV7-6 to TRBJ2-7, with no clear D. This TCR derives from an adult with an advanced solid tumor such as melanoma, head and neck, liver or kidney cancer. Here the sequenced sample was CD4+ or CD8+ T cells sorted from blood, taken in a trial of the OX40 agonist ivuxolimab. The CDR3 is CASSSSGSYEQYF. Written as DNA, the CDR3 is TGTGCCAGCAGCAGCTCAGGCTCCTACGAGCAGTACTTC.